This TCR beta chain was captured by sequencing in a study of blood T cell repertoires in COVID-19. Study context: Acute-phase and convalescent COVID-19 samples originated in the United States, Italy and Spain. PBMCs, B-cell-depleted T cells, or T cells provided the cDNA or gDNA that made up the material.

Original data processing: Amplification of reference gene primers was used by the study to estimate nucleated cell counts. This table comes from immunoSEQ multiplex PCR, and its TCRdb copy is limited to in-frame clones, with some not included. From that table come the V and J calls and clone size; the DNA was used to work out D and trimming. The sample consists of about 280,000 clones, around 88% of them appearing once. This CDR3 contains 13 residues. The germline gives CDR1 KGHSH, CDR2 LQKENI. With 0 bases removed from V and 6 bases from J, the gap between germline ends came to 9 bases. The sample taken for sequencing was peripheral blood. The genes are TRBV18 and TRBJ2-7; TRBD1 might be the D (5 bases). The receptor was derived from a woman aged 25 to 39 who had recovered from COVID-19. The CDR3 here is CASSPPQGLEQYF. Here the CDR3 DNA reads TGTGCCAGCTCACCACCTCAGGGCCTCGAGCAGTACTTC. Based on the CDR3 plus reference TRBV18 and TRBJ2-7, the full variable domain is NAGVMQNPRHLVRRRGQEARLRCSPMKGHSHVYWYRQLPEEGLKFMVYLQKENIIDESGMPKERFSAEFPKEGPSILRIQQVVRGDSAAYFCASSPPQGLEQYFGPGTRLTVT.